This entry lists 15 T cell receptor beta chains sequenced from one sample in a study of glioma-infiltrating T cells. The iRepertoire nested amplicon-rescue multiplex PCR amplified TCR alpha and beta CDR3s from RNA. Each CDR3 protein is one row after TCRdb ran MiXCR on the multiplex PCR reads. The data contain over 140,000 distinct CDR3 sequences, about two fifths of them singletons. The sample was glioma tissue, nonneoplastic brain tissue, or PBMCs (not recorded which). These receptors all come from a human donor with low-grade glioma or glioblastoma, undergoing nonglioma brain surgery, or in good health (not recorded which).

The chain has TRBV7-2 and TRBJ1-1; D ambiguous. Per germline, CDR1 SGHTA and CDR2 FQGNSA. The CDR3 length is 14 residues. Trimming pared 3 bases from V and 0 bases from J, leaving 8 bases between. The CDR3 spells CASSFLRLNTEAFF. CDR3 nucleotides: TGTGCCAGCAGCTTTCTAAGGCTGAACACTGAAGCTTTCTTT.

This clonotype was seen more than once but under ten times. The chain links TRBV6-6 to TRBJ1-1; no firm D call. CDR1 is MNHNY, CDR2 SVGAGI, per germline (reference sequence). The V gene lost 2 bases and the J gene lost 5 bases, with 12 bases spanning the gap. This CDR3 is 14 amino acids long. The CDR3 DNA follows: TGTGCCAGCAGTTACCTACTCACGGGTACTGAAGCTTTCTTT. It encodes CASSYLLTGTEAFF.

The chain recombines TRBV28 with TRBJ1-1; D gene uncertain. There are 15 residues in the CDR3. V was cut by 10 bases and J by 1 base, with 19 bases left in between. Germline CDR1 and CDR2: MDHEN and SYDVKM. The CDR3 coding sequence is TGTGCCACCGACACGTATGTGAGAGGGAACACTGAAGCTTTCTTT. Protein sequence: CATDTYVRGNTEAFF. Looking up the rest from reference TRBV28 and TRBJ1-1 gives the full variable domain: DVKVTQSSRYLVKRTGEKVFLECVQDMDHENMFWYRQDPGLGLRLIYFSYDVKMKEKGDIPEGYSVSREKKERFSLILESASTNQTSMYLCATDTYVRGNTEAFFGQGTRLTVV.

This clonotype was found a few times. The CDR3, as DNA: TGCGCCAGCAGCCAACCGGCTAGCGGGGTAGTTTACAATGAGCAGTTCTTC. It codes for CASSQPASGVVYNEQFF. The chain couples TRBV4-3 to TRBJ2-1; 9 bases align to TRBD2. Germline V gene sequence: CDR1 LGHNA, CDR2 YSLEER. The ends lost 2 bases at V and 4 bases at J; junction bases unmatched: 9. The CDR3 has 17 residues.

The chain is built from TRBV6-1 and TRBJ2-1; 9 nucleotides match TRBD1. CDR1 is MNHNS and CDR2 is SASEGT in the germline V gene. The CDR3 has 14 residues. After removal of 11 bases from V and 11 bases from J, the junction contained 16 bases not matched to a gene. The CDR3 DNA sequence: TGTGCCGCAGAACCGGGACAGGGTGTAATGAAGCAGTTCTTC. This sequence encodes CAAEPGQGVMKQFF.

In this sample, this clonotype turned up a few times. The rearrangement uses TRBV28 and TRBJ2-1; D possibly corresponds to TRBD1 (6 bases). CDR1 and CDR2 from the germline V gene are MDHEN and SYDVKM. This CDR3 has 15 residues. Trimming took off 3 bases at V and 2 bases at J, with 11 bases between the two ends. The CDR3 DNA sequence: TGTGCCAGCAGTTTGGACAGTCCTCCCTACAATGAGCAGTTCTTC. Protein product: CASSLDSPPYNEQFF.

This clonotype was seen repeatedly, ten times or more. The chain carries TRBV6-1 and TRBJ2-7, with D perhaps matching TRBD1 or TRBD2 (5 bases each). The CDR3 covers 11 residues. Trimming took off 6 bases at V and 4 bases at J, with 7 bases between the two ends. The V gene's germline CDR1 is MNHNS and CDR2 SASEGT. The chain's CDR3 is CASRGPYEQYF. The CDR3 DNA sequence: TGTGCCAGCAGGGGACCTTACGAGCAGTACTTC.

This clonotype was observed a few times. The chain has TRBV6-1 and TRBJ2-5; 8 bases line up with TRBD1. The germline gives CDR1 MNHNS, CDR2 SASEGT. Trimming took 6 bases from V and 5 from J; bases not matched to a gene: 5. This CDR3 spans 13 amino acids. CDR3 amino acids: CASSLDRGETQYF. The DNA of the CDR3 is TGTGCCAGCAGCCTAGACAGGGGTGAGACCCAGTACTTC.

The rearrangement links TRBV11-2 to TRBJ2-3, with 13 bases lining up with TRBD2. The CDR3 runs 19 residues. V shed 2 bases and J 1 base; nucleotides not matched to a gene: 9. Germline V gene sequence: CDR1 SGHAT, CDR2 FQNNGV. This CDR3 is CASSLQGLAGLGGTDTQYF. The CDR3 region has the DNA TGTGCCAGCAGCTTACAGGGACTAGCGGGACTAGGAGGCACAGATACGCAGTATTTT.

This clonotype occurred a few times. The genes are TRBV24-1 and TRBJ2-1; D not certain. V lost 3 bases, J lost 4 bases, and 15 bases lay in between. Germline-derived CDR1 and CDR2 are KGHDR and SFDVKD. The CDR3 totals 16 residues. Written as DNA, the CDR3 is TGTGCCACCAGTGATGCTCGTCGGGCCTCTTACAATGAGCAGTTCTTC. It encodes CATSDARRASYNEQFF.

This clonotype was picked up a small number of times. V usage is TRBV7-3 and J usage is TRBJ2-3; D remains unclear. This CDR3 has 14 residues. Trimming removed 2 bases at V and 4 bases at J, with 10 bases between. Germline CDR1 SGHTA, CDR2 FQGTGA. CDR3 loop: CASSLLPSADTQYF. In DNA, the CDR3 is TGTGCCAGCAGCTTATTGCCCAGTGCAGATACGCAGTATTTT.

This clonotype appeared once. J is TRBJ1-3 and V is TRBV6-2 or TRBV6-3; 7 nucleotides align to TRBD1. Germline loops: CDR1 MNHEY, CDR2 SVGEGT. The CDR3 has 16 amino acids. V lost 5 bases, J lost 2 bases, and 9 bases stayed unmatched. The CDR3 sequence: CASSHGTGTAGNTIYF. Here the CDR3 DNA reads TGTGCCAGCAGTCACGGGACCGGGACAGCTGGAAACACCATATATTTT.

This clonotype was counted once. This chain uses TRBV28 with TRBJ2-2; no clear D. Trimming pared 6 bases from V and 10 bases from J, leaving 15 bases between. Germline V CDR1 and CDR2: MDHEN, SYDVKM. CDR3 size: 13 residues. DNA of the CDR3: TGTGCCAGCAGGAGTCCACAACCGTTGGAGCTGTTTTTT. Encoded protein: CASRSPQPLELFF.

The chain recombines TRBV20-1 with TRBJ2-1, with D perhaps assigned TRBD1 or TRBD2 (5 bases each). The CDR3 is 11 amino acids. Germline loops: CDR1 DFQATT, CDR2 SNEGSKA (reference sequence). V was pared by 5 bases and J by 5 bases, with 7 bases between. CDR3 region: CSALGDNEQFF. The CDR3 nucleotides read TGCAGTGCTTTGGGGGACAATGAGCAGTTCTTC.

For this clonotype: A read error may produce the germline difference seen at one junction end. The chain joins TRBV27 to TRBJ1-1, with D unclear. The CDR3 sequence is 15 residues long. Per germline, CDR1 MNHEY and CDR2 SMNVEV (reference sequence). CDR3 in DNA: TGTGTCAGCAGTTCAGAGCGGACTATGAACACTGAAGCTTTCTTT. Encoded protein: CVSSSERTMNTEAFF.